Presented here are 25 T cell receptor beta chains from one specimen sequenced in a study of molecular identifiers for immune sequencing clone quantification. TCRdb analysed the PCR reads with MiXCR anew, one entry per CDR3 protein. The sample contains hundreds of thousands of distinct CDR3 sequences, 15% to 20% of which appear only once. The specimen was naive CD8+ T cells from blood, with Jurkat cell RNA spiked in. Described subset: FACS-sorted CD8+CD4-CCR7+CD45RA+ naive T cells. The receptors stem from a human donor in good health. Some libraries in this study had Jurkat cell RNA spiked in.

The sample holds many counts of this clonotype. The rearrangement links TRBV7-8 to TRBJ2-5; TRBD2 matches 11 bases. There are 16 residues in the CDR3. Germline V gives CDR1 SGHVS, CDR2 FQNEAQ. V lost 5 bases to trimming and J lost 7 bases; unmatched junction nucleotides: 12. The CDR3: CASSPGTSGASGTQYF. The CDR3 DNA reads as TGTGCCAGCAGCCCAGGGACTAGCGGTGCCTCGGGGACCCAGTACTTC.

The CDR3 region is CASSAAGAVSSSRGVTGELFF. The CDR3 bases are TGTGCCAGCAGCGCAGCTGGGGCAGTTTCTAGCTCACGAGGGGTGACCGGGGAGCTGTTTTTT. The rearrangement joins TRBV9 to TRBJ2-2; D may be TRBD1 or TRBD2 (5 bases each). Germline V lookup: CDR1 SGDLS, CDR2 YYNGEE. V lost 3 bases, J lost 5 bases, and 32 bases lay in between. CDR3 length: 21 amino acids.

This clonotype was observed many times. V usage is TRBV7-8 and J usage is TRBJ1-4; 7 positions agree with TRBD1. CDR1 SGHVS and CDR2 FQNEAQ come from the germline V gene. The CDR3 runs 14 residues. The V segment lost 2 bases and the J segment 8 bases; nucleotides outside the gene matches: 5. As DNA, the CDR3 is TGTGCCAGCAGCTTATTCAGGGGGTTGGAAAAACTGTTTTTT. Translating it yields CASSLFRGLEKLFF.

This clonotype was detected ten times or more. The chain employs TRBV5-1 and TRBJ1-1, with no clear D. CDR3 length equals 13 residues. Germline-derived CDR1 and CDR2 are SGHRS and YFSETQ. The germline V and J ends were trimmed by 4 bases and 2 bases, with 9 bases remaining between them. The CDR3 reads CASSEGENTEAFF. The CDR3 bases are TGCGCCAGCAGCGAGGGAGAAAACACTGAAGCTTTCTTT.

There are many counts of this clonotype. The rearrangement links TRBV12-3 or TRBV12-4 to TRBJ2-1; TRBD2 might be the D (5 bases). Trimming removed 6 bases from V and 9 bases from J, with 21 bases in between. The CDR3 sequence is 15 residues long. CDR3 residues: CASRPSRGSEGEQFF. The CDR3 coding sequence is TGTGCCAGCAGACCATCACGAGGGAGTGAGGGTGAGCAGTTCTTC.

This clonotype turned up a few times. V is TRBV20-1 and J is TRBJ2-1; TRBD1 matches 8 bases. J gave up 7 bases and V 5 bases, and 10 bases lay outside the gene matches. Per the germline V gene, CDR1 is DFQATT and CDR2 is SNEGSKA (reference sequence). The CDR3 extends over 14 amino acids. This chain's CDR3 is CSASRTGMGNEQFF. In DNA form, the CDR3 reads TGCAGTGCTTCGCGGACAGGGATGGGGAATGAGCAGTTCTTC.

Of note for this clonotype: The junction shows a germline mismatch at one end, possibly a read error. The rearrangement links TRBV4-1 to TRBJ1-1, with D perhaps matching TRBD1 (5 bases). Germline V CDR1 and CDR2: MGHRA, YSYEKL. The CDR3 totals 13 residues. The chain's CDR3 is CASSLRGNAEAFF. The CDR3 DNA sequence: TGCGCCAGTAGCCTACGGGGGAACGCTGAAGCTTTCTTT.

V gene TRBV30 combines with J gene TRBJ2-7; D not certain. The V gene lost 4 bases and the J gene lost 3 bases, with 7 bases spanning the gap. The CDR3 is 11 amino acids. Germline CDR1 GTSNPN, CDR2 SVGIG (reference sequence). CDR3 in DNA: TGTGCCTGGACCGACGGCTACGAGCAGTACTTC. Its protein is CAWTDGYEQYF.

Only one count was recorded for this clonotype. The CDR3 carries no conserved terminal phenylalanine or tryptophan, so it likely arises from a read error. The chain uses TRBV30 and TRBJ2-1; 9 positions agree with TRBD2. Germline V gene sequence: CDR1 GTSNPN, CDR2 SVGIG (reference sequence). V lost 2 bases to trimming and J lost 6 bases; unmatched junction nucleotides: 5. This CDR3 comprises 14 residues. CDR3 sequence (DNA): TGTGCCTGGAGTCCAGCGGGGGGAGGCAATGAGCAGTTCCTC. Translating gives CAWSPAGGGNEQFL.

As regards this clonotype: A single base separates this from a much larger clone, so it may be a read error. Since the CDR3 does not end with the conserved phenylalanine or tryptophan, this likely comes from a read error. The rearrangement links TRBV11-2 to TRBJ1-6, with 8 bases aligning to TRBD1. The germline gives CDR1 SGHAT, CDR2 FQNNGV. V lost 1 base to trimming and J lost 5 bases; unmatched junction nucleotides: 1. This CDR3 has 15 amino acids. CDR3 amino acids: CASSLVTGDNSPLHS. The CDR3 DNA follows: TGTGCCAGCAGCTTAGTGACAGGGGATAATTCACCCCTCCACTCT.

This clonotype was counted many times. The rearrangement joins TRBV5-8 to TRBJ1-5, with D perhaps matching TRBD1 (6 bases). V gave up 0 bases and J gave up 0 bases, with 16 bases separating them. CDR3 size: 18 residues. Germline CDR1 and CDR2: SGHTS and YDEGEE. The CDR3 region has the DNA TGTGCCAGCAGCTTGGAGAGGGGGGCCTCCTATAGCAATCAGCCCCAGCATTTT. It yields the protein CASSLERGASYSNQPQHF.

This clonotype was seen many times. V is TRBV7-9 and J is TRBJ2-5; D gene ambiguous. Germline V gene data show CDR1 as SEHNR and CDR2 as FQNEAQ (reference sequence). The germline V and J ends were trimmed by 1 base and 3 bases, with 15 bases remaining between them. The CDR3 is made up of 16 amino acids. The CDR3 coding sequence is TGTGCCAGCAGCTTAGTAGGGCTTCTGGGCGAAGAGACCCAGTACTTC. It translates to CASSLVGLLGEETQYF.

Details on this clonotype: A read error may be the cause here, since a much bigger clone is one base away. The rearrangement joins TRBV5-1 to TRBJ2-3, with 7 bases aligning to TRBD2. Trimming removed 7 bases from V and 0 bases from J; junction bases left unmatched: 17. The CDR3 runs 18 residues. Germline lookup yields CDR1 SGHRS and CDR2 YFSETQ. The CDR3 here is CASGSGLAGPPSTDTQYF. DNA for the CDR3: TGCGCCAGCGGCTCAGGGTTAGCGGGTCCCCCTAGCACAGATACGCAGTATTTT. Full variable domain (missing parts from reference TRBV5-1 and TRBJ2-3): KAGVTQTPRYLIKTRGQQVTLSCSPISGHRSVSWYQQTPGQGLQFLFEYFSETQRNKGNFPGRFSGRQFSNSRSEMNVSTLELGDSALYLCASGSGLAGPPSTDTQYFGPGTRLTVL.

This clonotype came up a few times. This rearrangement joins TRBV29-1 to TRBJ1-2; 10 bases agree with TRBD1. The CDR3 has 13 amino acids. The trim removed 7 bases at V and 1 base at J, leaving 3 bases unmatched. Germline CDR1 and CDR2: SQVTM and ANQGSEA. The CDR3 loop reads CSAGTGDNYGYTF. The CDR3 DNA is TGCAGCGCAGGGACAGGGGATAACTATGGCTACACCTTC.

The chain recombines TRBV12-5 with TRBJ1-3; a possible D gene is TRBD1 (5 bases). CDR1 and CDR2 (germline): LGHNT, FRNRAP. Trimming removed 5 bases at V and 0 bases at J, with 11 bases between. The CDR3 runs to 15 residues. CDR3: CASGQGLSSGNTIYF. The CDR3 DNA sequence: TGTGCTAGTGGTCAGGGACTCAGCTCTGGAAACACCATATATTTT.

In regard to this clonotype: A read error is possible here, since a much larger clone lies one base away. The V and J genes are TRBV7-6 and TRBJ2-2, with D possibly matching TRBD2 (5 bases). The CDR3 extends over 17 amino acids. Germline assignment: CDR1 SGHVS and CDR2 FNYEAQ. The CDR3 loop is CASSLVRSHPYTGERFF. As DNA, the CDR3 is TGTGCCAGCAGCTTAGTAAGATCTCATCCTTACACCGGGGAGCGGTTTTTT.

This clonotype was detected ten times or more. The V gene is TRBV7-9, the J gene TRBJ2-5; 10 bases line up with TRBD1. The CDR3 sequence is 14 residues long. CDR1 is SEHNR, CDR2 FQNEAQ, per germline (reference sequence). V lost 6 bases to trimming and J lost 5 bases; unmatched junction nucleotides: 6. The CDR3 sequence is CASRSDRGLETQYF. The CDR3 DNA reads as TGTGCCAGCAGATCTGACAGGGGGCTTGAGACCCAGTACTTC. Together with reference TRBV7-9 and TRBJ2-5, the CDR3 gives the full variable domain: DTGVSQNPRHKITKRGQNVTFRCDPISEHNRLYWYRQTLGQGPEFLTYFQNEAQLEKSRLLSDRFSAERPKGSFSTLEIQRTEQGDSAMYLCASRSDRGLETQYFGPGTRLLVL.

This clonotype was seen many times. This chain joins TRBV5-1 and TRBJ2-3, with 14 positions matching TRBD2. This CDR3 comprises 19 residues. Germline V gene data show CDR1 as SGHRS and CDR2 as YFSETQ. Trimming at V came to 4 bases and at J to 2 bases, leaving 12 bases not matched to a gene. The CDR3 reads CASSTGLAGARIITDTQYF. DNA for the CDR3: TGCGCCAGCAGCACGGGACTAGCGGGAGCTCGCATCATCACAGATACGCAGTATTTT.

This clonotype was detected ten times or more. The chain links TRBV20-1 to TRBJ2-7, with D unclear. From germline, CDR1 is DFQATT and CDR2 SNEGSKA (reference sequence). Trimming took off 3 bases at V and 3 bases at J, with 6 bases between the two ends. CDR3 length equals 11 residues. CDR3 residues: CSASTGYEQYF. For the CDR3, the DNA is TGCAGTGCTAGCACCGGCTACGAGCAGTACTTC.

This clonotype was seen ten or more times. This sequence joins TRBV19 and TRBJ1-1; the D is unclear. With 2 bases removed from V and 8 bases from J, the gap between germline ends came to 6 bases. This CDR3 is 11 amino acids long. Germline CDR1 reads LNHDA; CDR2 reads SQIVND (reference sequence). The DNA for the CDR3 is TGTGCCAGTAGTATATTCTCGGAAGCTTTCTTT. Its protein product is CASSIFSEAFF.

A few counts support this clonotype. The V gene is TRBV6-2 or TRBV6-3, the J gene TRBJ1-2; 8 positions match TRBD1. J lost 4 bases, V lost 5 bases, and 9 bases had no gene match. CDR1 is MNHEY, CDR2 SVGEGT, per germline. This CDR3 has 15 amino acids. In DNA, the CDR3 is TGTGCCAGCAGTCCCCTCCTGGACAGGGCCTATGGCTACACCTTC. Amino acid sequence: CASSPLLDRAYGYTF.

This clonotype was observed a few times. This rearrangement joins TRBV30 to TRBJ1-5; tentative D call: TRBD1 (5 bases). This CDR3 comprises 13 residues. From germline, CDR1 is GTSNPN and CDR2 SVGIG (reference sequence). V was trimmed by 1 base and J by 3 bases, leaving 7 bases between them. CDR3 residues: CAWSAGANQPQHF. CDR3 nucleotide sequence: TGTGCCTGGAGTGCCGGGGCCAATCAGCCCCAGCATTTT.

This chain connects TRBV12-3 or TRBV12-4 to TRBJ1-1; no clear D gene. The CDR3 spans 13 residues. Trimming removed 5 bases at V and 1 base at J, with 8 bases between. The CDR3 sequence: CASSPRRNTEAFF. As DNA, the CDR3 is TGTGCCAGCAGTCCAAGACGGAACACTGAAGCTTTCTTT.

A remark on this clonotype: This may be a read error: a much more frequent sequence differs by one nucleotide. The chain has TRBV7-8 and TRBJ1-4; TRBD1 matches 8 bases. The germline CDR1 and CDR2 sequences are SGHVS and FQNEAQ. V lost 1 base to trimming and J lost 13 bases; unmatched junction nucleotides: 14. The CDR3 contains 16 residues. Here the CDR3 reads CASSLGYRDRSKRLFF. The DNA of the CDR3 is TGTGCCAGCAGCTTAGGGTACCGGGACAGGTCTAAAAGACTGTTTTTT.

In its sample, this clonotype was seen once. This sequence joins TRBV27 and TRBJ1-6; tentative D call: TRBD1 (6 bases). Trimming cost V 4 bases and J 9 bases, with 22 bases left between them. Germline loops: CDR1 MNHEY, CDR2 SMNVEV (reference sequence). CDR3 size: 17 residues. CDR3 sequence: CASSSLSDRGYGSPLHF. The CDR3 bases are TGTGCCAGCAGTTCCCTCTCGGATAGGGGGTACGGTTCACCCCTCCACTTT.